The clone carrying this T cell receptor (beta chain) was picked up one time. This may arise from a read error, as a much more abundant clone is one base away. The junction had 7 bases not matched to a gene; V was cut back by 4 bases and J by 5 bases. This CDR3 has 15 residues. Germline CDR1 and CDR2: MNHNS and SASEGT. The data stem from a study of early T cells in non-severe SARS-CoV-2 infection. TCRdb itself ran the 5' RACE reads through MiXCR, one entry per CDR3 protein. The sample holds roughly 50,000 distinct CDR3 sequences, around 6% seen once. The chain carries TRBV6-1 and TRBJ2-5; 10 bases are shared with TRBD2. The sequence derives from an adult who was a healthcare worker with PCR-confirmed SARS-CoV-2 infection or an uninfected control (not recorded which). Input material: whole blood. CDR3 DNA sequence: TGTGCCAGCAGTGCCGCTAGCGGGGGCTGGGAGACCCAGTACTTC. Translating gives CASSAASGGWETQYF.